This T cell receptor beta chain was retrieved from a study of shared clonotypes between healthy human individuals. Study-level findings and limits: Shared clonotypes: 4.5% to 6% naive CD4, about 3.3% naive CD8, about 2.5% memory CD4, 0.4% memory CD8. The study generally estimated greater richness for naive than memory subsets.

This clone was seen a single time. What it binds is unknown. The same CDR3 is also encoded by other DNA sequences in this sample. Germline V gives CDR1 SGHAT, CDR2 FQNNGV. The V gene lost 1 base and the J gene lost 8 bases, with 8 bases spanning the gap. The CDR3 runs 12 residues. The method was immunoSEQ multiplex PCR; TCRdb's version includes in-frame clones alone and lacks a portion of them. The profile shows roughly 1,100,000 clones, about 80% of them singletons. This clonotype was obtained from a man between 18 and 29 years old in good health. The chain uses TRBV11-2 and TRBJ1-1; D not resolved. The sequenced sample consisted of memory CD4+ T cells sorted from blood. Specified subset: CD45RA-negative fraction. The CDR3 reads CASSLGVGEAFF. The DNA for the CDR3 is TGTGCCAGCAGCTTAGGGGTCGGGGAAGCTTTCTTT.